Presented here are 21 T cell receptor beta chains from one specimen sequenced in a study of cytomegalovirus exposure and HLA in healthy donors. 60 Vbeta and 13 Jbeta primers were used in PCR. Clones were sequenced by immunoSEQ multiplex PCR, and TCRdb holds only the in-frame ones, with some missing. The data contain 100,000 to 140,000 clones, about 84% of them seen just once; the ten biggest clones take up 2% to 2.5%. The specimen sequenced was PBMCs. The origin of the receptors is a man between 25 and 39 years old in good health and CMV-seronegative.

The chain links TRBV6-1 to TRBJ1-1, with unresolved D. Germline assignment: CDR1 MNHNS and CDR2 SASEGT. The CDR3 spans 15 residues. The V end lost 7 bases, the J end lost 1 base, and 16 bases lay between the germline ends. The CDR3 DNA is TGTGCCAGCACCGAAGAGGCCCCTAAGAACACTGAAGCTTTCTTT. Protein sequence: CASTEEAPKNTEAFF.

The chain has TRBV10-3 and TRBJ2-1; 14 bases fit TRBD2. This CDR3 has 17 amino acids. The V gene end was trimmed by 9 bases and the J gene end by 0 bases; junction bases not matched to a gene: 7. CDR1 and CDR2 (germline): ENHRY, SYGVKD. The CDR3 protein is CAIGTSGSRGSYNEQFF. The CDR3 DNA reads TGTGCCATTGGGACTAGCGGGAGCCGGGGCTCCTACAATGAGCAGTTCTTC.

This chain connects TRBV7-2 to TRBJ1-2; tentative D call: TRBD1 (6 bases). This CDR3 has 15 residues. Germline CDR1 is SGHTA and CDR2 is FQGNSA. V dropped 6 bases and J dropped 4 bases, with 18 bases sitting between them. CDR3: CASSSGQTLVYGYTF. The CDR3 nucleotides read TGTGCCAGCAGTTCAGGACAGACCCTTGTCTATGGCTACACCTTC. Using reference TRBV7-2 and TRBJ1-2 for the parts outside the CDR3, the full variable domain is GAGVSQSPSNKVTEKGKDVELRCDPISGHTALYWYRQSLGQGLEFLIYFQGNSAPDKSGLPSDRFSAERTGGSVSTLTIQRTQQEDSAVYLCASSSGQTLVYGYTFGSGTRLTVV.

This chain uses TRBV6-1 with TRBJ2-7; 8 bases map to TRBD1. From germline, CDR1 is MNHNS and CDR2 SASEGT. The CDR3 has 14 residues. V shed 6 bases and J 3 bases; nucleotides not matched to a gene: 7. The CDR3 bases are TGTGCCAGCAGGGACCGGGACAGGATCTACGAGCAGTACTTC. Translation gives CASRDRDRIYEQYF.

The chain recombines TRBV4-1 with TRBJ1-2, with 9 bases lining up with TRBD1. This CDR3 is 15 amino acids long. The V gene's germline CDR1 is MGHRA and CDR2 YSYEKL. V trimming: 5 bases; J trimming: 8 bases; junction bases outside the gene matches: 12. This chain's CDR3 is CASSKAGQGVSGYTF. The DNA of the CDR3 is TGCGCCAGCAGCAAAGCGGGACAGGGAGTTAGCGGCTACACCTTC.

This chain links TRBV5-1 with TRBJ2-3, with D unresolved. Germline V gives CDR1 SGHRS, CDR2 YFSETQ. Trimming shortened V by 2 bases and J by 3 bases, and 10 bases separated the two germline ends. The length of the CDR3 is 14 residues. The CDR3 nucleotides are TGCGCCAGCAGCTTACTACTGAGGACAGATACGCAGTATTTT. This encodes CASSLLLRTDTQYF.

V and J are TRBV11-3 and TRBJ2-3; D might be TRBD2 (6 bases). V dropped 5 bases and J dropped 10 bases, with 16 bases sitting between them. The CDR3 is 13 residues long. Looked up from germline, CDR1 is SGHNT and CDR2 is YENEEA. This CDR3 is CASSPSPGEAQYF. The CDR3, as DNA: TGTGCCAGCAGCCCCAGTCCCGGGGAGGCGCAGTATTTT.

In its sample, this clone was seen a few times. The same CDR3 also results from other DNA sequences found in this sample. The chain joins TRBV5-6 to TRBJ1-1; 7 bases match TRBD1. The germline V gene has CDR1 SGHDT and CDR2 YYEEEE. J lost 6 bases, V lost 1 base, and 3 bases had no gene match. The CDR3 loop spans 13 amino acids. The CDR3 bases are TGTGCCAGCAGCTTGCGTCAGGGGGCTGAAGCTTTCTTT. As protein: CASSLRQGAEAFF.

The J gene is TRBJ2-7, the V gene TRBV7-9, with 9 bases lining up with TRBD2. There are 17 residues in the CDR3. V dropped 1 base and J dropped 5; count of bases not matched to a gene: 12. Germline CDR1 SEHNR, CDR2 FQNEAQ (reference sequence). In DNA form, the CDR3 reads TGTGCCAGCAGCTTAGTGCCGGCGGCTAGCGGGAAGGACGAGCAGTACTTC. This encodes CASSLVPAASGKDEQYF.

The rearrangement uses TRBV19 and TRBJ1-5, with D perhaps TRBD1 (5 bases). CDR3 length: 19 amino acids. V lost 3 bases, J lost 4 bases, and 25 bases lay in between. Germline assignment: CDR1 LNHDA and CDR2 SQIVND (reference sequence). The CDR3 nucleotides read TGTGCCAGTAGTATGTCGGGCCGGCGGGGCCGGTTCGGGAATCAGCCCCAGCATTTT. This translates into CASSMSGRRGRFGNQPQHF.

The chain combines TRBV10-3 with TRBJ2-1; D gene unclear. Germline V lookup: CDR1 ENHRY, CDR2 SYGVKD. This CDR3 is 11 amino acids long. V shed 2 bases and J shed 8 bases, with 4 bases lying between them. The CDR3 region has the DNA TGTGCCATCAGTGAGAGAGATGAGCAGTTCTTC. Translating gives CAISERDEQFF.

The V and J genes are TRBV7-3 and TRBJ1-1, with 9 bases matching TRBD1. Germline CDR1 SGHTA, CDR2 FQGTGA. V shed 5 bases and J 5 bases; nucleotides not matched to a gene: 9. The CDR3 length is 15 residues. Here the CDR3 DNA reads TGTGCCAGCAGCCCGGGACAGGGAGTATCTACTGAAGCTTTCTTT. This gives the protein CASSPGQGVSTEAFF.

The chain's CDR3 is CASSRGRVDEQFF. The CDR3 region has the DNA TGTGCCAGCAGCCGAGGCAGGGTGGATGAGCAGTTCTTC. The V gene is TRBV7-3, the J gene TRBJ2-1, with D perhaps matching TRBD1 (5 bases). Germline CDR1 SGHTA, CDR2 FQGTGA. V gave up 5 bases and J gave up 8 bases, with 13 bases separating them. The CDR3 spans 13 residues.

This clone appeared a few times. The chain employs TRBV2 and TRBJ2-7; 10 bases align to TRBD2. With V trimmed by 3 bases and J by 2 bases, 4 bases remained unmatched. Germline lookup yields CDR1 SNHLY and CDR2 FYNNEI. CDR3 length: 15 amino acids. The CDR3 protein is CASSEGTSAAYEQYF. The CDR3 coding sequence is TGTGCCAGCAGTGAGGGGACTAGCGCGGCCTACGAGCAGTACTTC.

The genes are TRBV18 and TRBJ2-7; 9 bases are a match to TRBD1. The V and J ends lost 8 bases and 2 bases, in that order; junction bases with no gene match: 4. The CDR3 has 13 amino acids. The germline CDR1 and CDR2 sequences are KGHSH and LQKENI. In DNA, the CDR3 is TGTGCCAGCCGGAGGACAGGGGCCTACGAGCAGTACTTC. Its protein product is CASRRTGAYEQYF.

This chain uses TRBV5-1 with TRBJ2-1; 10 bases map to TRBD2. J was trimmed by 8 bases and V by 0 bases; bases with no gene match: 8. The CDR3 is 16 residues long. Germline assignment: CDR1 SGHRS and CDR2 YFSETQ. In nucleotides, the CDR3 is TGCGCCAGCAGCTTGGGGGCTAGCGGGAGAATTCATGAGCAGTTCTTC. This gives the protein CASSLGASGRIHEQFF.

This clone was counted once. This chain joins TRBV4-1 and TRBJ2-3; D perhaps matches TRBD2 (6 bases). This CDR3 region has 15 residues. With 10 bases removed from V and 6 bases from J, the gap between germline ends came to 23 bases. Germline assignment: CDR1 MGHRA and CDR2 YSYEKL. This CDR3 is CATRPSLAASDTQYF. The CDR3 region has the DNA TGCGCCACCCGCCCGTCCTTAGCGGCCTCGGATACGCAGTATTTT.

The V call is TRBV27, the J call TRBJ1-5, with unresolved D. The V end lost 4 bases, the J end lost 0 bases, and 7 bases lay between the germline ends. The CDR3 has 14 amino acids. Germline V gives CDR1 MNHEY, CDR2 SMNVEV (reference sequence). The CDR3 loop is CASSYSYSNQPQHF. CDR3 DNA sequence: TGTGCCAGCAGTTACAGCTATAGCAATCAGCCCCAGCATTTT.

The genes are TRBV30 and TRBJ2-3; D possibly corresponds to TRBD2 (5 bases). Between the trimmed V and J ends, which lost 7 bases and 0 bases, there was a span of 11 bases. CDR3 length: 13 amino acids. Germline V gene lookup returns CDR1 GTSNPN and CDR2 SVGIG (reference sequence). The CDR3 nucleotides read TGTGCCTCTTCAGGACTTAGCACAGATACGCAGTATTTT. It yields the protein CASSGLSTDTQYF.

The rearrangement links TRBV30 to TRBJ1-5; 10 bases fit TRBD1. The germline CDR1 and CDR2 sequences are GTSNPN and SVGIG (reference sequence). With V trimmed by 5 bases and J by 6 bases, 7 bases remained unmatched. The CDR3 spans 14 residues. The CDR3 coding sequence is TGTGCCTGGGGGGTGGGGACAGGGGTTCAGCCCCAGCATTTT. Protein sequence: CAWGVGTGVQPQHF.

In this sample, this clone turned up once. The genes are TRBV5-1 and TRBJ2-1, with TRBD1 matching 7 bases. The trim removed 4 bases at V and 4 bases at J, leaving 5 bases unmatched. The CDR3 totals 14 residues. CDR1 and CDR2 (germline): SGHRS, YFSETQ. The CDR3 loop reads CASSVGQAYNEQFF. Here the CDR3 DNA reads TGCGCCAGCAGCGTTGGACAGGCTTACAATGAGCAGTTCTTC.